The table lists the clone carrying this TCR beta chain with a few counts. The assay was immunoSEQ multiplex PCR, and TCRdb's table has in-frame clones only and misses some. The sample has about 130,000 clones, about 88% seen once. This sample stems from a study of blood T cell repertoires in COVID-19. As for the study in general: Spain, Italy and the United States supplied samples that represented acute and convalescent COVID-19. Sample material is recorded as cDNA or gDNA derived from T cells, B-cell-depleted T cells, or PBMCs.

Germline V gene data show CDR1 as LGHNA and CDR2 as YNFKEQ. This CDR3 region has 16 residues. Trimming left V 2 bases short and J 7 bases short, with 15 bases between. Material: peripheral blood. The receptor comes from a woman aged 80 or over with acute or convalescent COVID-19. The J gene is TRBJ1-6, the V gene TRBV4-2; TRBD1 might be the D (5 bases). The CDR3 protein is CASSQSSGRGNSPLHF. The CDR3 DNA is TGTGCCAGCAGCCAATCTTCAGGGCGGGGGAATTCACCCCTCCACTTT.